This passage covers 11 T cell receptor beta chains from one sample sequenced in a study of CD8+ T cells in alopecia areata (dated by TCRdb to the late 2010s). Receptor libraries were prepared by the immunoSEQ multiplex PCR assay. To provide template for TCR sequencing, every sample had RNA extracted and reverse transcribed into cDNA. This is the immuneACCESS table as TCRdb keeps it, with only in-frame sequences that have V and J called. A part of the clones is gone; compared with another copy, unresolved V genes explain less than half, and the rest is unexplained. This sample has about 120,000 clones in its table, and approximately 38% of those were observed once. Together, the top ten hold about 3.1% of the sample. The specimen sequenced was CD4+ T cells sorted from blood. The receptors were gathered from a human donor with alopecia areata.

This clone was seen more than once but under ten times. The V gene is TRBV29-1, the J gene TRBJ1-1; D is perhaps TRBD1 (6 bases). V was clipped by 4 bases and J by 0 bases, with 9 bases between them. There are 13 residues in the CDR3. In germline, CDR1 is SQVTM, CDR2 ANQGSEA. The CDR3, as DNA: TGCAGCGTTGGCGGGACACTGAACACTGAAGCTTTCTTT. Protein: CSVGGTLNTEAFF.

This clone has just one count. The chain has TRBV29-1 and TRBJ1-5, with TRBD1 as a possible D gene (5 bases). CDR1 is SQVTM, CDR2 ANQGSEA, per germline. Trimming took off 8 bases at V and 4 bases at J, with 18 bases between the two ends. There are 14 residues in the CDR3. CDR3 sequence (DNA): TGCAGCTTTAAGGGGAGGGGCAGAAATCAGCCCCAGCATTTT. It is translated as CSFKGRGRNQPQHF.

The V gene is TRBV7-2, the J gene TRBJ2-1; D unclear. The ends were cut back, 3 bases at V and 8 bases at J, with 17 bases in the middle. In germline, CDR1 is SGHTA, CDR2 FQGNSA. CDR3 length: 15 amino acids. CDR3 sequence reads: CASSLWDGPTDEQFF. The CDR3 DNA follows: TGTGCCAGCAGCTTGTGGGATGGGCCGACGGATGAGCAGTTCTTC.

This clone was seen a few times. The V gene is TRBV28, the J gene TRBJ2-7; possible D gene TRBD1, 6 bases. Germline V lookup: CDR1 MDHEN, CDR2 SYDVKM. The V gene lost 5 bases and the J gene lost 9 bases, with 20 bases spanning the gap. The CDR3 is made up of 14 amino acids. CDR3 nucleotides: TGTGCCAGCAGTGGACAGCTGAATGTCCATAGGCAGTACTTC. It specifies CASSGQLNVHRQYF.

V and J are TRBV5-1 and TRBJ1-3, with D tentatively TRBD1 (5 bases). CDR1 is SGHRS, CDR2 YFSETQ, per germline. This CDR3 is 16 amino acids long. V gave up 5 bases and J gave up 0 bases, with 15 bases separating them. CDR3 region: CASSYGQRVSGNTIYF. The DNA of the CDR3 is TGCGCCAGCAGTTACGGACAACGGGTCTCTGGAAACACCATATATTTT.

The rearrangement joins TRBV29-1 to TRBJ1-1; D might be TRBD1 (5 bases). From germline, CDR1 is SQVTM and CDR2 ANQGSEA. This CDR3 is 14 amino acids long. Trimming removed 5 bases from V and 1 base from J, with 14 bases in between. This chain's CDR3 is CSVTVQGWNTEAFF. The DNA for the CDR3 is TGCAGCGTTACGGTCCAGGGATGGAACACTGAAGCTTTCTTT.

This clone occurred a few times. V gene TRBV7-2 combines with J gene TRBJ2-7; 7 nucleotides line up with TRBD1. The CDR3 length is 12 residues. Germline CDR1 is SGHTA and CDR2 is FQGNSA. V gave up 4 bases and J gave up 5 bases; unmatched junction bases: 2. Here the CDR3 reads CASSYTGDEQYF. CDR3 sequence (DNA): TGTGCCAGCAGCTATACAGGGGACGAGCAGTACTTC.

This clone was counted a few times. This chain links TRBV29-1 with TRBJ2-3; a possible D gene is TRBD1 (6 bases). Germline CDR1 SQVTM, CDR2 ANQGSEA. The CDR3 has 15 residues. Trimming took off 2 bases at V and 1 base at J, with 13 bases between the two ends. DNA of the CDR3: TGCAGCGTTGAAAATAGGAGACAGGGCACAGATACGCAGTATTTT. Its protein is CSVENRRQGTDTQYF.

The V gene is TRBV11-2, the J gene TRBJ2-3; 7 nucleotides align to TRBD1. CDR1 SGHAT and CDR2 FQNNGV come from the germline V gene. Losses at the gene ends were 5 bases for V and 1 base for J; bases not matched to a gene: 6. The CDR3 spans 15 residues. CDR3 nucleotide sequence: TGTGCCAGCAGCCGACAGGGTCCCCGCACAGATACGCAGTATTTT. Amino acids: CASSRQGPRTDTQYF. Based on the CDR3 plus reference TRBV11-2 and TRBJ2-3, the full variable domain is EAGVAQSPRYKIIEKRQSVAFWCNPISGHATLYWYQQILGQGPKLLIQFQNNGVVDDSQLPKDRFSAERLKGVDSTLKIQPAKLEDSAVYLCASSRQGPRTDTQYFGPGTRLTVL.

The chain carries TRBV7-3 and TRBJ2-7; 7 bases match TRBD2. Germline CDR1 is SGHTA and CDR2 is FQGTGA. Unmatched junction bases numbered 10, after V lost 4 bases and J lost 4 bases. The CDR3 is 15 amino acids. CDR3 bases: TGTGCCAGCAGCTCCCAGGGAGGGTCGGGGTACGAGCAGTACTTC. Its translation: CASSSQGGSGYEQYF.

The chain has TRBV2 and TRBJ1-3, with D unresolved. The CDR3 consists of 13 residues. The germline V gene has CDR1 SNHLY and CDR2 FYNNEI. The germline V and J ends were trimmed by 4 bases and 1 base, with 5 bases remaining between them. The CDR3 nucleotides read TGTGCCAGCAGTGCCGAGTCTGGAAACACCATATATTTT. It encodes CASSAESGNTIYF.